The clone carrying this TCR beta chain was picked up many times. Its antigen is not identified. A second about 7 to 11 cycle PCR used barcoded and J-beta primers. TCRdb called the 5' RACE reads again in MiXCR, with one record for every CDR3 protein. The sample has approximately 810,000 distinct CDR3 sequences; around 34% are singletons. V gave up 2 bases and J gave up 2 bases, with 11 bases separating them. The germline CDR1 and CDR2 sequences are SGDLS and YYNGEE. This CDR3 contains 14 residues. Each of the donors had ten milliliters of peripheral blood drawn into EDTA-treated Vacutainer tubes. The record originates from a study of blood T cells in healthy people across ages. The study, taken as a whole, reports: Age brought a roughly linear fall in TCR beta diversity measured per million T cells.

The sequence was obtained from a man aged 18 to 35 in good health. The sequencing input was blood. V and J are TRBV9 and TRBJ2-7; possible D gene TRBD2, 6 bases. CDR3 protein: CASSVGSGPYEQYF. In nucleotides, the CDR3 is TGTGCCAGCAGCGTGGGTAGCGGACCCTACGAGCAGTACTTC.